The 21 T cell receptor beta chains reported below all come from one sample, sequenced in a study of blood T cells in healthy people across ages. Next came a second PCR, run for roughly 6 to 11 cycles, which used a sample-barcoded 5' primer along with a J-beta primer mix. TCRdb reprocessed the 5' RACE reads with MiXCR, giving one entry per CDR3 protein. The data contain roughly 900,000 distinct CDR3 sequences, 29% of them seen just once; the ten biggest clones take up about 18%. The sample comprised blood. These receptors all stem from a woman aged 80 or over in good health.

The chain combines TRBV3-1 with TRBJ1-5; 8 bases fit TRBD1. The CDR3 spans 16 residues. CDR1 and CDR2 from the germline V gene are LGHDT and YNNKEL (reference sequence). Trimming at V came to 0 bases and at J to 9 bases, leaving 10 bases not matched to a gene. The CDR3 region is CASSQDTGRGRVPQHF. The CDR3, as DNA: TGTGCCAGCAGCCAAGATACTGGCAGGGGGCGGGTGCCCCAGCATTTT.

V and J are TRBV28 and TRBJ1-2, with a weak D call TRBD1 (5 bases). Germline loops: CDR1 MDHEN, CDR2 SYDVKM. The CDR3 totals 12 residues. V dropped 6 bases and J dropped 6 bases, with 11 bases sitting between them. The CDR3 region is CASRGTGHGYTF. The CDR3, as DNA: TGTGCCAGCAGAGGGACGGGCCATGGCTACACCTTC.

This clonotype showed up many times. The V call is TRBV12-3 or TRBV12-4, the J call TRBJ2-6; perhaps D is TRBD1 or TRBD2 (5 bases each). Trimming shortened V by 3 bases and J by 10 bases, and 13 bases separated the two germline ends. This CDR3 region has 14 residues. The CDR3 loop is CASSLRGTWNVLTF. The CDR3 DNA is TGTGCCAGCAGTTTGAGGGGTACCTGGAACGTCCTGACTTTC.

This chain joins TRBV20-1 and TRBJ2-5; D possibly corresponds to TRBD2 (6 bases). Germline values: CDR1 DFQATT, CDR2 SNEGSKA (reference sequence). V lost 3 bases and J 0 bases, leaving 14 bases between the germline ends. The CDR3 runs 15 residues. CDR3: CSASGSTRDQETQYF. For the CDR3, the DNA is TGCAGTGCTAGCGGGAGTACCCGTGACCAAGAGACCCAGTACTTC.

A remark on this clonotype: A much larger clone sits a single nucleotide away, making a read error possible. This chain joins TRBV12-3 or TRBV12-4 and TRBJ2-3, with D possibly being TRBD1 (5 bases). The CDR3 runs to 13 residues. V was shortened by 6 bases and J by 4 bases, with 11 bases between the two germline ends. DNA of the CDR3: TGTGCCAGCAGGTTTAGGGGTGCAGATACGCAGTATTTT. Its translation is CASRFRGADTQYF.

This clonotype has ten or more counts. J is TRBJ1-5 and V is TRBV7-2; TRBD1 aligns across 8 bases. V dropped 5 bases and J dropped 2; count of bases not matched to a gene: 8. Per germline, CDR1 SGHTA and CDR2 FQGNSA. This CDR3 region has 16 residues. DNA of the CDR3: TGTGCCAGCAGCCCATCGACAGGGGATGGCAATCAGCCCCAGCATTTT. Translating gives CASSPSTGDGNQPQHF.

Turning to this clonotype: A much larger clone lies a single base off, so this may be a read error. This rearrangement joins TRBV6-4 to TRBJ2-6; D gene unclear. This CDR3 contains 14 residues. Germline-derived CDR1 and CDR2 are MRHNA and SNTAGT. CDR3 bases: TGTACCAGCAGTGACGTCTACGGGGCCAACGTCCTGACTTTC. Translation: CTSSDVYGANVLTF.

This clonotype was counted a few times. The V call is TRBV6-2 or TRBV6-3, the J call TRBJ2-7; the D gene is possibly TRBD1 (7 bases). The V end lost 6 bases, the J end lost 3 bases, and 12 bases lay between the germline ends. CDR1 MNHEY and CDR2 SVGEGT come from the germline V gene. The CDR3 has 13 residues. CDR3 DNA: TGTGCCAGCAGGCGGGACAGAGGCTACGAGCAGTACTTC. Its translation: CASRRDRGYEQYF.

Notes on this clonotype: A read error may account for a junction end that differs from germline. The rearrangement uses TRBV12-3 or TRBV12-4 and TRBJ2-1; 10 bases fit TRBD2. The CDR3 consists of 15 residues. DNA of the CDR3: TGTGCCAGCAGTCCTAGCGGGGGACGACACAATGAGCAGTTCTTT. Protein product: CASSPSGGRHNEQFF.

There are many counts of this clonotype. This rearrangement joins TRBV7-2 to TRBJ1-4, with D possibly matching TRBD1 (6 bases). This CDR3 comprises 15 residues. The germline V gene encodes CDR1 SGHTA and CDR2 FQGNSA. The V end was cut by 0 bases, the J end by 8 bases, with 13 bases between. The CDR3 nucleotides read TGTGCCAGCAGCTTAGCCGCAGGGGCCACCGAAAAACTGTTTTTT. Translated: CASSLAAGATEKLFF.

In regard to this clonotype: At one of its ends the junction is not consistent with the germline gene, which may arise from a read error. The chain is built from TRBV4-3 and TRBJ2-1, with TRBD1 matching 9 bases. The CDR3 contains 17 residues. Germline V lookup: CDR1 LGHNA, CDR2 YSLEER. CDR3 nucleotides: TGCGCCAGCAGCCATGCTAGGGGGACAGGGTCACGAAATGGGCAGTTCTTC. Encoded protein: CASSHARGTGSRNGQFF.

This clonotype was observed a few times. The chain recombines TRBV10-3 with TRBJ1-2, with TRBD1 as a possible D gene (5 bases). Per the germline V gene, CDR1 is ENHRY and CDR2 is SYGVKD. V dropped 8 bases and J dropped 6 bases, with 16 bases sitting between them. The CDR3 is 13 amino acids. CDR3 in amino acids: CAISARVFDGYTF. CDR3 coding DNA: TGTGCCATCTCGGCCAGGGTCTTCGATGGCTACACCTTC.

This clonotype was counted many times. The V gene is TRBV7-2, the J gene TRBJ2-3, with 12 bases aligning to TRBD2. The CDR3 runs 16 residues. V lost 4 bases and J lost 5; bases outside the gene matches: 7. CDR1 is SGHTA and CDR2 is FQGNSA in the germline V gene. The CDR3, as DNA: TGTGCCAGCAGCTCGAGGACTAGCGGGGACAGAGATACGCAGTATTTT. Its translation is CASSSRTSGDRDTQYF.

The chain carries TRBV20-1 and TRBJ2-2, with TRBD2 identical over 10 bases. The CDR3 runs 16 residues. Germline V gives CDR1 DFQATT, CDR2 SNEGSKA (reference sequence). The junction had 6 bases not matched to a gene; V was cut back by 0 bases and J by 5 bases. CDR3 sequence (DNA): TGCAGTGCTAGAGACGAGCGGGGGGGCCAAACCGGGGAGCTGTTTTTT. Its translation is CSARDERGGQTGELFF.

This clonotype was counted ten times or more. V gene TRBV10-3 combines with J gene TRBJ2-7; possible D gene TRBD2, 6 bases. The CDR3 sequence is 13 residues long. V was clipped by 3 bases and J by 4 bases, with 10 bases between them. Germline CDR1 and CDR2: ENHRY and SYGVKD. CDR3 in amino acids: CAISDSGTYEQYF. CDR3 coding DNA: TGTGCCATCAGTGACTCAGGGACTTACGAGCAGTACTTC.

V is TRBV7-2 and J is TRBJ2-1, with 8 positions matching TRBD2. The CDR3 is made up of 14 amino acids. Per germline, CDR1 SGHTA and CDR2 FQGNSA. V shed 4 bases, J shed 6 bases, and the junction held 5 bases outside the gene matches. CDR3 sequence (DNA): TGTGCCAGCAGCTCTCGCGGGGGGCCCAATGAGCAGTTCTTC. This gives the protein CASSSRGGPNEQFF.

V gene TRBV6-1 combines with J gene TRBJ2-3; 10 bases fit TRBD2. Germline CDR1 reads MNHNS; CDR2 reads SASEGT. The CDR3 consists of 17 residues. V lost 6 bases, J lost 0 bases, and 9 bases stayed unmatched. The CDR3 is CASSLGTSGASTDTQYF. DNA of the CDR3: TGTGCCAGCAGCCTGGGAACTAGCGGGGCCAGCACAGATACGCAGTATTTT.

The chain is built from TRBV12-3 or TRBV12-4 and TRBJ1-1, with 7 bases aligning to TRBD1. With 6 bases clipped from V and 1 base from J, the junction kept 8 bases outside the gene matches. There are 15 residues in the CDR3. The CDR3 nucleotides are TGTGCCAGCAGGGAGACAGGGACACCGAACACTGAAGCTTTCTTT. Translated, it gives CASRETGTPNTEAFF.

V is TRBV28 and J is TRBJ2-3; 8 positions match TRBD1. Germline-derived CDR1 and CDR2 are MDHEN and SYDVKM. Trimming removed 6 bases from V and 2 bases from J; junction bases left unmatched: 7. The CDR3 extends over 15 amino acids. The CDR3 DNA sequence: TGTGCCAGCAGCTTCGGGACAGGTGTCACAGATACGCAGTATTTT. As protein: CASSFGTGVTDTQYF.

The J gene is TRBJ1-2, the V gene TRBV7-2, with a possible D match to TRBD1 (5 bases). CDR1 is SGHTA and CDR2 is FQGNSA in the germline V gene. CDR3 length: 14 residues. Trimming took off 5 bases at V and 8 bases at J, with 18 bases between the two ends. CDR3 protein: CASSNDRGAYGYTF. CDR3 sequence (DNA): TGTGCCAGCAGCAACGACCGAGGGGCTTACGGCTACACCTTC.

Comment on this clonotype: A read error is possible here, since a much larger clone lies one base away. This rearrangement joins TRBV7-8 to TRBJ2-7, with D possibly being TRBD1 or TRBD2 (5 bases each). V was cut by 5 bases and J by 7 bases, with 18 bases left in between. CDR1 is SGHVS, CDR2 FQNEAQ, per germline. The CDR3 is 14 amino acids. CDR3 sequence (DNA): TGTGCCAGCAGCCGTAGCCGGGACCCTCGGGAGCAGTACTTC. Translated, it gives CASSRSRDPREQYF.